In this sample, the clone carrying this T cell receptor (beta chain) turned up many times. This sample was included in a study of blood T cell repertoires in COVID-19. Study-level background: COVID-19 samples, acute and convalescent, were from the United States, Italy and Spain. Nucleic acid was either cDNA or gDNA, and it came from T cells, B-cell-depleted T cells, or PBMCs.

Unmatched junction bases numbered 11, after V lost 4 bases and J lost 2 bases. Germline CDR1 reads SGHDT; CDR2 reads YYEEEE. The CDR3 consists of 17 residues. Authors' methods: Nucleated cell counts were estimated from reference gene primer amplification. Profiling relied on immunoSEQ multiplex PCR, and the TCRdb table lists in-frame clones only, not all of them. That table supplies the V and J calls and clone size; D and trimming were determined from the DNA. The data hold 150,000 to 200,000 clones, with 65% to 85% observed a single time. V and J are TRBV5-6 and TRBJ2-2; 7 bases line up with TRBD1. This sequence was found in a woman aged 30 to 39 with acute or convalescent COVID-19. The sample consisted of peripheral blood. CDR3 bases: TGTGCCAGCAGCACCACCCGGGACAGACGTAACACCGGGGAGCTGTTTTTT. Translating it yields CASSTTRDRRNTGELFF.